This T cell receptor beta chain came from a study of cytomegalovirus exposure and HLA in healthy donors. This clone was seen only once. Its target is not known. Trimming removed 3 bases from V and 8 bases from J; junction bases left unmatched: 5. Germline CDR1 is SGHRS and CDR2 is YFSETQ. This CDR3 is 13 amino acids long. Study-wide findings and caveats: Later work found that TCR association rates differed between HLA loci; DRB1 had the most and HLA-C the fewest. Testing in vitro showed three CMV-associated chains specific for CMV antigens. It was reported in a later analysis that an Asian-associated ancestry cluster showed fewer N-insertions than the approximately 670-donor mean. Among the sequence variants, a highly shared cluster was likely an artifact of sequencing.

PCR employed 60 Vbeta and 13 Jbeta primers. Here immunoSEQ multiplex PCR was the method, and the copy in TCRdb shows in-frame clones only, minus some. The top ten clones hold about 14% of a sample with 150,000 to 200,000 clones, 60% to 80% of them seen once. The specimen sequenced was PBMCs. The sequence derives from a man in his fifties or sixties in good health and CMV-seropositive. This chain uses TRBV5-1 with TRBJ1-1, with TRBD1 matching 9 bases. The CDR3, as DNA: TGCGCCAGCAGCTGGGGAGACAGGGGGGAAGCTTTCTTT. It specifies CASSWGDRGEAFF.